Each of the 24 T cell receptor beta chains below was sequenced from the same sample in a study of human T cells and chemical hapten exposure. Documented time point: pre-sensitization, week 0. Treatment reported: therapeutic diphenylcyclopropenone sensitization with weekly scalp DPC. MiXCR, applied by TCRdb to the RACE reads, yields one record per CDR3 protein. The sample yields 300,000 to 450,000 distinct CDR3 sequences, 4.5% to 6% seen once. The starting material was whole blood, obtained in connection with sensitization to the hapten diphenylcyclopropenone (DPC). These receptors came from a woman in her 50s with alopecia areata. Some clones in this sample may be carry-over from other donors' samples.

The V call is TRBV28, the J call TRBJ2-5, with 11 positions matching TRBD2. The CDR3 contains 15 residues. V trimming: 6 bases; J trimming: 2 bases; junction bases outside the gene matches: 5. Germline V CDR1 and CDR2: MDHEN, SYDVKM. CDR3 DNA: TGTGCCAGCAGGGTAACTAGCGGGGGTCAAGAGACCCAGTACTTC. Residues: CASRVTSGGQETQYF.

This clonotype was picked up a small number of times. The chain couples TRBV10-3 to TRBJ1-1; D not resolved. The CDR3 length is 12 residues. CDR1 ENHRY and CDR2 SYGVKD come from the germline V gene. The V end was cut by 8 bases, the J end by 6 bases, with 13 bases between. CDR3 loop: CAIPLADAEAFF. CDR3 nucleotide sequence: TGTGCCATCCCCCTCGCAGACGCTGAAGCTTTCTTT.

This clonotype has ten or more counts. The chain has TRBV20-1 and TRBJ2-7, with a possible D match to TRBD1 (5 bases). Germline-derived CDR1 and CDR2 are DFQATT and SNEGSKA (reference sequence). The CDR3 consists of 14 residues. The V end lost 2 bases, the J end lost 0 bases, and 11 bases lay between the germline ends. CDR3 region: CSARSRASSYEQYF. The CDR3 DNA sequence: TGCAGTGCTAGAAGCAGGGCGAGCTCCTACGAGCAGTACTTC.

This clonotype has a count of ten or more. The chain is built from TRBV20-1 and TRBJ1-6; 12 bases line up with TRBD1. The CDR3 is made up of 17 amino acids. Germline V CDR1 and CDR2: DFQATT, SNEGSKA (reference sequence). V shed 0 bases and J 7 bases; nucleotides not matched to a gene: 7. The CDR3 nucleotides read TGCAGTGCTAGAGATTTGGGACAGGGGGCTTCAAATTCACCCCTCCACTTT. Protein product: CSARDLGQGASNSPLHF.

This clonotype was recorded a few times. This sequence joins TRBV20-1 and TRBJ2-1; D ambiguous. The CDR3 sequence is 15 residues long. From germline, CDR1 is DFQATT and CDR2 SNEGSKA (reference sequence). Between the trimmed V and J ends, which lost 0 bases and 0 bases, there was a span of 9 bases. The CDR3 sequence: CSARDIQSSYNEQFF. The CDR3 coding sequence is TGCAGTGCTAGAGATATCCAGAGCTCCTACAATGAGCAGTTCTTC.

This clonotype was seen a handful of times. This chain uses TRBV20-1 with TRBJ2-2; D may be TRBD1 (5 bases). CDR3 length: 13 residues. Per the germline V gene, CDR1 is DFQATT and CDR2 is SNEGSKA (reference sequence). Trimming pared 5 bases from V and 2 bases from J, leaving 9 bases between. In DNA, the CDR3 is TGCAGTGCTGATGACAGAAACACCGGGGAGCTGTTTTTT. Translation: CSADDRNTGELFF.

This clonotype was seen a single time. The chain uses TRBV29-1 and TRBJ1-1; D is undetermined. V gave up 6 bases and J gave up 5 bases, with 19 bases separating them. This CDR3 is built from 14 residues. The germline CDR1 and CDR2 sequences are SQVTM and ANQGSEA. The CDR3 loop is CSVDNHEYGTEAFF. The CDR3 nucleotides are TGCAGCGTCGACAACCACGAGTACGGTACTGAAGCTTTCTTT.

This clonotype was seen a handful of times. The genes are TRBV3-1 and TRBJ1-1, with unresolved D. V was pared by 0 bases and J by 1 base, with 9 bases between. Looked up from germline, CDR1 is LGHDT and CDR2 is YNNKEL (reference sequence). The CDR3 is made up of 15 amino acids. The CDR3 sequence is CASSQESSANTEAFF. In DNA, the CDR3 is TGTGCCAGCAGCCAAGAAAGCAGCGCGAACACTGAAGCTTTCTTT.

This clonotype was detected a few times. The V call is TRBV7-6, the J call TRBJ1-5; tentative D call: TRBD1 (5 bases). CDR1 is SGHVS, CDR2 FNYEAQ, per germline. Trimming cost V 5 bases and J 1 base, with 18 bases left between them. The CDR3 contains 17 residues. The CDR3 DNA is TGTGCCAGCAGCCCACTTACGGCGGGGGGGAGCAATCAGCCCCAGCATTTT. It is translated as CASSPLTAGGSNQPQHF.

This clonotype was detected only a few times. The J gene is TRBJ1-1, the V gene TRBV7-9; TRBD1 matches 9 bases. Germline V gives CDR1 SEHNR, CDR2 FQNEAQ (reference sequence). The CDR3 has 14 residues. V was pared by 5 bases and J by 5 bases, with 6 bases of the junction left unmatched. CDR3 residues: CASSAQQGATEAFF. CDR3 nucleotides: TGTGCCAGCAGCGCTCAACAGGGGGCTACTGAAGCTTTCTTT.

In this sample, this clonotype turned up many times. CDR3 loop: CASSQSGGVYEQYF. For the CDR3, the DNA is TGCGCCAGCAGCCAGTCGGGGGGAGTCTACGAGCAGTACTTC. This chain joins TRBV4-3 and TRBJ2-7, with 7 bases fitting TRBD2. This CDR3 is 14 amino acids long. CDR1 is LGHNA, CDR2 YSLEER, per germline. V shed 3 bases, J shed 3 bases, and the junction held 5 bases outside the gene matches.

The chain carries TRBV11-2 and TRBJ1-1, with 9 nucleotides matching TRBD1. The junction had 8 bases not matched to a gene; V was cut back by 4 bases and J by 2 bases. There are 16 residues in the CDR3. From germline, CDR1 is SGHAT and CDR2 FQNNGV. The CDR3 DNA reads TGTGCCAGCAGCTGGGTAGCGGGACAGGGAAACACTGAAGCTTTCTTT. Protein: CASSWVAGQGNTEAFF.

This clonotype was observed a handful of times. The rearrangement uses TRBV11-2 and TRBJ1-1, with D maybe TRBD1 (5 bases). In germline, CDR1 is SGHAT, CDR2 FQNNGV. The CDR3 is 14 residues long. The V and J ends lost 5 bases and 4 bases respectively, with 14 bases between them. For the CDR3, the DNA is TGTGCCAGCAGCCCAGCGGGGGGGGTCACTGAAGCTTTCTTT. This sequence encodes CASSPAGGVTEAFF.

This clonotype has only a few counts. The rearrangement links TRBV9 to TRBJ2-3; 9 bases align to TRBD2. Per the germline V gene, CDR1 is SGDLS and CDR2 is YYNGEE. The V segment lost 4 bases and the J segment 2 bases; nucleotides outside the gene matches: 8. The CDR3 spans 16 residues. The chain's CDR3 is CASSPSPSGTTDTQYF. CDR3 nucleotide sequence: TGTGCCAGCAGCCCTTCCCCTAGCGGGACCACAGATACGCAGTATTTT.

The chain links TRBV3-1 to TRBJ2-1; 7 positions agree with TRBD2. Germline V gene data show CDR1 as LGHDT and CDR2 as YNNKEL (reference sequence). Trimming took 0 bases from V and 5 from J; bases not matched to a gene: 7. The length of the CDR3 is 16 residues. CDR3 in amino acids: CASSQEASGANNEQFF. The DNA for the CDR3 is TGTGCCAGCAGCCAAGAGGCTAGCGGAGCTAACAATGAGCAGTTCTTC.

This clonotype was seen more than once but under ten times. The chain has TRBV5-1 and TRBJ2-2; 7 nucleotides match TRBD1. This CDR3 region has 15 residues. V was pared by 4 bases and J by 6 bases, with 9 bases of the junction left unmatched. The germline V gene has CDR1 SGHRS and CDR2 YFSETQ. This chain's CDR3 is CASSTGQAVAGELFF. In DNA, the CDR3 is TGCGCCAGCAGCACAGGACAGGCCGTGGCCGGGGAGCTGTTTTTT. Drawing the rest from reference TRBV5-1 and TRBJ2-2, the complete variable domain is KAGVTQTPRYLIKTRGQQVTLSCSPISGHRSVSWYQQTPGQGLQFLFEYFSETQRNKGNFPGRFSGRQFSNSRSEMNVSTLELGDSALYLCASSTGQAVAGELFFGEGSRLTVL.

Ten or more counts support this clonotype. The chain links TRBV6-2 or TRBV6-3 to TRBJ2-1; 8 bases are shared with TRBD2. Germline V gives CDR1 MNHEY, CDR2 SVGEGT. V lost 7 bases, J lost 7 bases, and 9 bases stayed unmatched. This CDR3 contains 14 residues. For the CDR3, the DNA is TGTGCCAGCATATCCCGGGAGGGGCGTAATGAGCAGTTCTTC. Translating it yields CASISREGRNEQFF.

For the CDR3, the DNA is TGTGCCAGCAGCCAAGGACAGGGAACCTACAATGAGCAGTTCTTC. The encoded protein is CASSQGQGTYNEQFF. The chain recombines TRBV7-9 with TRBJ2-1; 8 bases map to TRBD1. This CDR3 is 15 amino acids long. Trimming removed 5 bases from V and 2 bases from J; junction bases left unmatched: 5. CDR1 is SEHNR and CDR2 is FQNEAQ in the germline V gene (reference sequence).

This clonotype was detected only a few times. This chain connects TRBV7-9 to TRBJ2-3; D call uncertain. Germline V gene sequence: CDR1 SEHNR, CDR2 FQNEAQ (reference sequence). The CDR3 consists of 14 residues. Deletions cut 2 bases from V and 4 bases from J, with 10 bases between. CDR3 DNA: TGTGCCAGCAGCTTAAGGCTACTGGCAGATACGCAGTATTTT. Its protein product is CASSLRLLADTQYF.

In this sample, this clonotype turned up many times. The rearrangement joins TRBV24-1 to TRBJ2-7; maybe TRBD2 (6 bases). The V end was cut by 6 bases, the J end by 7 bases, with 21 bases between. Germline V gene lookup returns CDR1 KGHDR and CDR2 SFDVKD. This CDR3 has 15 residues. In DNA form, the CDR3 reads TGTGCCACCAGTCTGACCGGGACTCCCAGGTTGGAGCAGTACTTC. This translates into CATSLTGTPRLEQYF.

This clonotype has a handful of counts. V usage is TRBV5-1 and J usage is TRBJ2-5; TRBD1 aligns across 8 bases. The CDR3 is made up of 15 amino acids. Germline V gene sequence: CDR1 SGHRS, CDR2 YFSETQ. Trimming took 0 bases from V and 4 from J; bases not matched to a gene: 5. CDR3 amino acids: CASSLATGARETQYF. As DNA, the CDR3 is TGCGCCAGCAGCTTGGCGACAGGGGCCCGAGAGACCCAGTACTTC.

There are many counts of this clonotype. This sequence joins TRBV27 and TRBJ2-5; no clear D gene. The CDR3 is 12 amino acids. Between the trimmed V and J ends, which lost 8 bases and 5 bases, there was a span of 12 bases. Germline loops: CDR1 MNHEY, CDR2 SMNVEV (reference sequence). The CDR3 spells CASSPLGETQYF. The CDR3 DNA reads as TGTGCCAGCTCCCCCTTAGGGGAGACCCAGTACTTC.

The chain links TRBV6-1 to TRBJ1-5, with TRBD1 identical over 9 bases. The CDR3 contains 14 residues. J gave up 5 bases and V 4 bases, and 3 bases lay outside the gene matches. CDR1 MNHNS and CDR2 SASEGT come from the germline V gene. In DNA, the CDR3 is TGTGCCAGCAGTGCCCGGGACAGGGATCAGCCCCAGCATTTT. Amino acids: CASSARDRDQPQHF.

This clonotype showed up many times. The V call is TRBV5-6, the J call TRBJ2-7; D is unclear. V dropped 4 bases and J dropped 0 bases, with 8 bases sitting between them. There are 13 residues in the CDR3. CDR1 is SGHDT and CDR2 is YYEEEE in the germline V gene. The CDR3 DNA follows: TGTGCCAGCAGCAACGGACCCTCCTACGAGCAGTACTTC. Its protein product is CASSNGPSYEQYF.